One sample yielded the 8 T cell receptor beta chains listed below, sequenced in a study of blood T cell repertoires in COVID-19. Clones were read by immunoSEQ multiplex PCR, and TCRdb kept only the in-frame ones, dropping some. The sample carries around 300,000 clones, around nine tenths recorded once. The sequenced material came from PBMCs or T cells enriched from blood (not recorded which). Receptors originate from a woman between 40 and 50 years old who had recovered from COVID-19.

The chain couples TRBV11-2 to TRBJ1-3, with D possibly being TRBD1 (5 bases). This CDR3 has 11 residues. The ends were cut back, 10 bases at V and 4 bases at J, with 8 bases in the middle. Per germline, CDR1 SGHAT and CDR2 FQNNGV. CDR3 sequence reads: CAIRTGNTIYF. As DNA, the CDR3 is TGTGCCATCAGGACAGGAAACACCATATATTTT.

As DNA, the CDR3 is TGTGCCAGCAGAGACAGAGCCTCTGGAAACACCATATATTTT. This encodes CASRDRASGNTIYF. The chain is built from TRBV2 and TRBJ1-3, with D possibly matching TRBD1 (5 bases). The germline gives CDR1 SNHLY, CDR2 FYNNEI. Trimming took 6 bases from V and 0 from J, leaving 9 bases between them. CDR3 size: 14 residues. Based on the CDR3 plus reference TRBV2 and TRBJ1-3, the full variable domain is EPEVTQTPSHQVTQMGQEVILRCVPISNHLYFYWYRQILGQKVEFLVSFYNNEISEKSEIFDDQFSVERPDGSNFTLKIRSTKLEDSAMYFCASRDRASGNTIYFGEGSWLTVV.

V gene TRBV5-1 combines with J gene TRBJ1-2; 7 bases fit TRBD1. CDR3 size: 15 residues. Trimming at V came to 4 bases and at J to 5 bases, leaving 11 bases not matched to a gene. Germline assignment: CDR1 SGHRS and CDR2 YFSETQ. Here the CDR3 reads CASSTYTGEFYGYTF. CDR3 nucleotides: TGCGCCAGCAGCACATACACAGGGGAGTTTTATGGCTACACCTTC.

This clone was seen just once. This sequence joins TRBV2 and TRBJ1-1; D not resolved. Per the germline V gene, CDR1 is SNHLY and CDR2 is FYNNEI. Trimming took 6 bases from V and 8 from J, leaving 10 bases between them. The CDR3 contains 11 residues. The CDR3 sequence is CASRYPEEAFF. The DNA for the CDR3 is TGTGCCAGCAGGTACCCTGAGGAAGCTTTCTTT.

V usage is TRBV7-3 and J usage is TRBJ2-3; D remains unclear. The CDR3 length is 13 residues. Germline assignment: CDR1 SGHTA and CDR2 FQGTGA. With 4 bases removed from V and 2 bases from J, the gap between germline ends came to 7 bases. This chain's CDR3 is CASSSYPTDTQYF. The CDR3 DNA reads TGTGCCAGCAGCTCCTACCCCACAGATACGCAGTATTTT. Full variable domain (remainder filled in from reference TRBV7-3 and TRBJ2-3): GAGVSQTPSNKVTEKGKYVELRCDPISGHTALYWYRQSLGQGPEFLIYFQGTGAADDSGLPNDRFFAVRPEGSVSTLKIQRTERGDSAVYLCASSSYPTDTQYFGPGTRLTVL.

This chain joins TRBV5-1 and TRBJ1-2; no definite D call. Trimming took off 0 bases at V and 8 bases at J, with 14 bases between the two ends. This CDR3 region has 14 residues. Per germline, CDR1 SGHRS and CDR2 YFSETQ. The CDR3 spells CASSLAILREGYTF. The CDR3 coding sequence is TGCGCCAGCAGCTTGGCCATTTTAAGGGAGGGCTACACCTTC.

The CDR3 is CASSLEAGTYYGYTF. Here the CDR3 DNA reads TGCGCCAGCAGCTTGGAGGCAGGGACTTACTATGGCTACACCTTC. The J gene is TRBJ1-2, the V gene TRBV5-1; D is perhaps TRBD1 (5 bases). V was clipped by 0 bases and J by 3 bases, with 12 bases between them. There are 15 residues in the CDR3. CDR1 and CDR2 (germline): SGHRS, YFSETQ.

V is TRBV18 and J is TRBJ1-1; D call uncertain. The V and J ends lost 3 bases and 1 base respectively, with 6 bases between them. CDR3 length: 13 amino acids. Germline V gene sequence: CDR1 KGHSH, CDR2 LQKENI. CDR3 region: CASSPSENTEAFF. As DNA, the CDR3 is TGTGCCAGCTCACCGAGTGAGAACACTGAAGCTTTCTTT.